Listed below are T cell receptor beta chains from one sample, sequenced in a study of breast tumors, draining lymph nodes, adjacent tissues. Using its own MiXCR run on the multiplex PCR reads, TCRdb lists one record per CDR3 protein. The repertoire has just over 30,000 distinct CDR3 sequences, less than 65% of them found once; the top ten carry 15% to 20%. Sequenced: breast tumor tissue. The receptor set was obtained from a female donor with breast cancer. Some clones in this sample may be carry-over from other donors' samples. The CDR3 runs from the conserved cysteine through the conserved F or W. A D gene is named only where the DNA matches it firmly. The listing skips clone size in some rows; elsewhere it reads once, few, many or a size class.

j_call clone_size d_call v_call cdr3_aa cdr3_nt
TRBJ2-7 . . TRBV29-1 CSSPPGLRSYEQYF TGCAGCTCACCTCCGGGACTTCGCTCCTACGAGCAGTACTTC
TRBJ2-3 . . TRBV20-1 CSARDFSSSTDTQYF TGCAGTGCTAGAGATTTTAGTTCTAGCACAGATACGCAGTATTTT
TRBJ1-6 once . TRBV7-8 CASSLGTFNSPLHF TGTGCCAGCAGCTTAGGGACCTTTAATTCACCCCTCCACTTT
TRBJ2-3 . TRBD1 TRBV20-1 CSAASRGRGFGTDTQYF TGCAGTGCCGCTAGCCGTGGCAGGGGGTTTGGCACAGATACGCAGTATTTT
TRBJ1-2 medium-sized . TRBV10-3 CAISESMLEGYTF TGTGCCATCAGTGAGTCAATGTTGGAGGGCTACACCTTC
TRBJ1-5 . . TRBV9 CASSVGTRSQETQHF TGTGCCAGCAGCGTGGGGACTAGATCTCAAGAGACCCAGCATTTT
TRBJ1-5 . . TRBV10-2 CASSEAPGNSNQPQHF TGCGCCAGCAGTGAGGCCCCAGGGAATAGCAATCAGCCCCAGCATTTT
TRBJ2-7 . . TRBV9 CASSVYETSYEQYF TGTGCCAGCAGCGTATACGAGACTTCCTACGAGCAGTACTTC
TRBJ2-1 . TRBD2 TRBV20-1 CSARGPGLTYNEQFF TGCAGTGCTAGAGGCCCGGGACTAACCTACAATGAGCAGTTCTTC
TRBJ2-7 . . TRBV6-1 CASSPYEQYF TGTGCCAGCAGCCCCTACGAGCAGTACTTC
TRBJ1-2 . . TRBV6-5 CASSLAGGWAGYTF TGTGCCAGCAGTCTGGCGGGGGGCTGGGCTGGCTACACCTTC
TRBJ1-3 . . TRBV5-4 CASSKNGVENTIYF TGTGCCAGCAGCAAAAACGGGGTTGAAAACACCATATATTTT
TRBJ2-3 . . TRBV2 CASINLARSTDTQYF TGTGCCAGCATTAATCTAGCTCGAAGCACAGATACGCAGTATTTT
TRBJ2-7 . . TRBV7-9 CASSSVSSTYELYF TGTGCCAGCTCATCAGTGAGTAGTACCTACGAGCTGTACTTC
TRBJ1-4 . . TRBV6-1 CASSEFEGGNEKLFF TGTGCCAGCAGTGAATTTGAGGGGGGAAATGAAAAACTGTTTTTT
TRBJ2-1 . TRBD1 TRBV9 CASSSTTGGWDEQFF TGTGCCAGCAGCTCGACGACAGGGGGCTGGGATGAGCAGTTCTTC
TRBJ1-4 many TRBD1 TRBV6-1 CASSEALDREKLFF TGTGCCAGCAGTGAAGCACTGGACAGGGAAAAACTGTTTTTT
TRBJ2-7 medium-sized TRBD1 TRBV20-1 CSARPSYRDRGFFNEQYF TGCAGTGCTAGACCCAGTTACCGGGACAGGGGGTTTTTCAACGAGCAGTACTTC
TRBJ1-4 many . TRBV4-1 CASSHMEGSLFF TGCGCCAGCAGCCATATGGAGGGTTCCCTGTTTTTT
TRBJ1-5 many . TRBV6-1 CASSEASSMRLYSNQPQHF TGTGCCAGCAGTGAAGCTTCCTCAATGAGATTGTATAGCAATCAGCCCCAGCATTTT
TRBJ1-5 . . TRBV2 CASSDVVIYSNQPQHF TGTGCCAGCAGTGACGTCGTAATCTATAGCAATCAGCCCCAGCATTTT
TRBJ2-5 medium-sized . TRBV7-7 CASSLWGAETQYF TGTGCTAGCAGCTTATGGGGGGCAGAGACCCAGTACTTC
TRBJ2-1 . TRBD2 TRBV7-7 CASSLGLAGVNEQFF TGTGCTAGCAGCTTAGGACTAGCGGGAGTAAATGAGCAGTTCTTC
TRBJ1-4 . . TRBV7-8 CANSRAGGEKLFF TGTGCCAACAGCCGAGCGGGAGGAGAAAAACTGTTTTTT
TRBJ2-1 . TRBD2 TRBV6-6 CASRETSGGSNEQFF TGTGCCAGCAGAGAGACTAGCGGGGGCTCCAATGAGCAGTTCTTC
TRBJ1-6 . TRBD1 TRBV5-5 CASSGGQGSPLHF TGTGCCAGCAGCGGGGGACAGGGCTCACCCCTCCACTTT
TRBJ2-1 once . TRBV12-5 CASGHGTEQFF TGTGCTAGTGGCCACGGGACAGAGCAGTTCTTC
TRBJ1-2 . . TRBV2 CASSERDFYYGYTF TGTGCCAGCAGTGAAAGGGACTTCTACTATGGCTACACCTTC
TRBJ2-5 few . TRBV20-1 CSANGQRETQYF TGCAGTGCCAACGGACAGAGAGAGACCCAGTACTTC
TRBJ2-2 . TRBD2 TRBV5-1 CASSLVSGGTTGELFF TGCGCCAGCAGCTTGGTTAGCGGGGGAACCACCGGGGAGCTGTTTTTT
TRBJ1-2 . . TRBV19 CASSPPGFFVYTF TGTGCCAGTAGCCCCCCGGGTTTTTTCGTCTACACCTTC
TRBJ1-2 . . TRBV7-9 CASSSAGTLNGGNYGYTF TGTGCCAGCAGCAGCGCCGGGACTCTCAACGGGGGTAACTATGGCTACACCTTC
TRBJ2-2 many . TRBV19 CASSIAANTNTGELFF TGTGCCAGTAGTATAGCGGCAAATACGAACACCGGGGAGCTGTTTTTT
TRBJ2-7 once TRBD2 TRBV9 CASSAVAGATYEQYF TGTGCCAGCAGCGCCGTAGCGGGGGCCACCTACGAGCAGTACTTC
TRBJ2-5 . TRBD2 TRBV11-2 CASSPGLALAQETQYF TGTGCCAGCAGCCCTGGACTAGCCCTAGCCCAAGAGACCCAGTACTTC
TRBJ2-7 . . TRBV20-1 CSARQGHEQSF TGCAGTGCTAGACAGGGACACGAGCAGTCCTTC
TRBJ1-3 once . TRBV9 CASSVGTAGDTISF TGTGCCAGCAGCGTAGGGACAGCTGGAGACACCATATCTTTT
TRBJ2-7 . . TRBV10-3 CAISASTCEQYF TGTGCCATCAGTGCGTCGACCTGCGAGCAGTACTTC
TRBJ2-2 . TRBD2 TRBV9 CASSTNSGGNTGELFF TGTGCCAGCAGTACCAATAGCGGGGGCAACACCGGGGAGCTGTTTTTT
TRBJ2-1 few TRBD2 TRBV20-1 CSARREFGTTGRNEQFF TGCAGTGCTAGAAGAGAATTCGGGACTACCGGGAGGAATGAGCAGTTCTTC
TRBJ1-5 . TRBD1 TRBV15 CATAGPGQGVGSNQPQHF TGTGCCACCGCGGGACCGGGACAGGGAGTCGGGAGCAATCAGCCCCAGCATTTT
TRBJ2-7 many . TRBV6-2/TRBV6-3 CASRSTGTPSYEQYF TGTGCCAGCAGATCAACCGGGACACCCTCCTACGAGCAGTACTTC
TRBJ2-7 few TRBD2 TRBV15 CATSSASGSSYEQYF TGTGCCACCAGCAGCGCTAGCGGGAGTTCCTACGAGCAGTACTTC
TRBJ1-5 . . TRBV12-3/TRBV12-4 CASSLGQGNQPQHF TGTGCCAGCAGTTTGGGGCAGGGAAATCAGCCCCAGCATTTT
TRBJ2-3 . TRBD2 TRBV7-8 CASRGTTWGADTQYF TGTGCCAGCAGGGGGACTACTTGGGGGGCAGATACGCAGTATTTT
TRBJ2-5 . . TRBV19 CASSYQTGSPETQYF TGTGCCAGTAGCTATCAGACAGGTTCTCCAGAGACCCAGTACTTC
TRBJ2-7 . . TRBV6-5 CASSYLKGGHEQYF TGTGCCAGCAGTTACCTCAAGGGTGGGCACGAGCAGTACTTC
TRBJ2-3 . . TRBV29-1 CSVEVRSDTQYF TGCAGCGTTGAAGTTAGATCAGATACGCAGTATTTT
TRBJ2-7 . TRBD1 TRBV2 CASRGQRSNEQYF TGTGCCAGCAGGGGACAGCGATCCAACGAGCAGTACTTC
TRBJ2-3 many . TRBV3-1 CASSPPGTDTQYF TGTGCCAGCAGTCCGCCTGGCACAGATACGCAGTATTTT
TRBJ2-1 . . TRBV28 CASTSAGLQFF TGTGCCAGCACCTCTGCGGGACTGCAGTTCTTC
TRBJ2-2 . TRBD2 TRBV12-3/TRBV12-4 CASRTGLAGGPGGELFF TGTGCCAGCAGGACGGGACTAGCGGGAGGGCCGGGCGGGGAGCTGTTTTTT
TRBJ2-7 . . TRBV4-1 CASSQDLSQSYEQYF TGCGCCAGCAGCCAAGACCTCTCGCAGTCCTACGAGCAGTACTTC
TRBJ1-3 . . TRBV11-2 CASSYRVGRNTIYF TGTGCCAGCAGCTACAGGGTTGGGAGAAACACCATATATTTT
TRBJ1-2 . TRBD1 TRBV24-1 CADQGGYGYTF TGTGCCGACCAGGGGGGTTATGGCTACACCTTC
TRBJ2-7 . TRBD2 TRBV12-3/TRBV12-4 CASSLAGGRASEQYF TGTGCCAGCAGTCTAGCAGGAGGGAGGGCTTCCGAGCAGTACTTC
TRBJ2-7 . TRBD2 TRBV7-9 CASSPSGAPHEQYF TGTGCCAGCAGCCCTAGCGGGGCACCTCACGAGCAGTACTTC
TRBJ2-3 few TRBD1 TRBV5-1 CASSWPGQGATDTQYF TGCGCCAGCAGCTGGCCGGGACAGGGGGCGACAGATACGCAGTATTTT